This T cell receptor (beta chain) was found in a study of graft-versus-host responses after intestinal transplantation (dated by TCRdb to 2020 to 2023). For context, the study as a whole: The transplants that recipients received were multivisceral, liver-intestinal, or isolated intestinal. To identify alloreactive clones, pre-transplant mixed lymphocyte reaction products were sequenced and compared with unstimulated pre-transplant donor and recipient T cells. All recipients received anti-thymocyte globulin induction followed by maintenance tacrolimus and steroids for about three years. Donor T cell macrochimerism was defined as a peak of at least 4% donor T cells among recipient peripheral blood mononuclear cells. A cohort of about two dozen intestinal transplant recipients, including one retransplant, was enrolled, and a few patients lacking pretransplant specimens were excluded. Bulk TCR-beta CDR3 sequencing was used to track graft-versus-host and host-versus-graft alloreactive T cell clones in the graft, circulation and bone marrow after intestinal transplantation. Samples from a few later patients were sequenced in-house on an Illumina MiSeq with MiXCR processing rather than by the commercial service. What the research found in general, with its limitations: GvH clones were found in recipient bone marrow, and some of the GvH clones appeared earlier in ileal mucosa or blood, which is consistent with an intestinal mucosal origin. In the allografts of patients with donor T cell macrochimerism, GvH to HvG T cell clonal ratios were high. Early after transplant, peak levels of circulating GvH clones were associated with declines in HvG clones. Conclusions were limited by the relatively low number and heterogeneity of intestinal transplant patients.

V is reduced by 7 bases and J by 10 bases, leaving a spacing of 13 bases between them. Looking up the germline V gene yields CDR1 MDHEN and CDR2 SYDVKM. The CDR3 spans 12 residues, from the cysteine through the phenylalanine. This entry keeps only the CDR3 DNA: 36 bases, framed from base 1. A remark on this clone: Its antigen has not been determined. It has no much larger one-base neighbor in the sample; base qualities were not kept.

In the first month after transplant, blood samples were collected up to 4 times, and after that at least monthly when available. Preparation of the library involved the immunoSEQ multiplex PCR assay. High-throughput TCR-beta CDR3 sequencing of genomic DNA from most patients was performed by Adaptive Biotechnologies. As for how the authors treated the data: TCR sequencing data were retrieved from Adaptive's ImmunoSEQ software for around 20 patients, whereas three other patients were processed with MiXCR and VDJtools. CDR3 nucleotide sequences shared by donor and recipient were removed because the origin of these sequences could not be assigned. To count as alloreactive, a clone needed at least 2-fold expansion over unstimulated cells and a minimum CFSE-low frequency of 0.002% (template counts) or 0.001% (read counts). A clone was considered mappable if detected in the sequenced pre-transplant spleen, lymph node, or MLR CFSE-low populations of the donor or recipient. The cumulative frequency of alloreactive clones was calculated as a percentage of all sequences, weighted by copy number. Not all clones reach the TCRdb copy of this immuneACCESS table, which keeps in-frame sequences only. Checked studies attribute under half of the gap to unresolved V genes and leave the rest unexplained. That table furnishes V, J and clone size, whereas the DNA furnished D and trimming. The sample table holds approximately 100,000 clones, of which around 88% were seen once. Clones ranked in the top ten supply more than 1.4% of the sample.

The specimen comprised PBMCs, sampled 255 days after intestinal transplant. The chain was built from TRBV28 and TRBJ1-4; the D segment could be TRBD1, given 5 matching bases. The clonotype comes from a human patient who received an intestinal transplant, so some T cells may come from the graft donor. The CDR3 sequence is CASTGYEGKLFF. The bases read TGTGCCAGCACAGGGTATGAGGGAAAACTGTTTTTT.